This is a list of T cell receptor beta chains from one sample in a study of blood T cell repertoires in COVID-19. TCRdb keeps only in-frame clones here, not all; method: immunoSEQ multiplex PCR. The table records 150,000 to 200,000 clones, roughly 82% of them present only once. Source material: PBMCs or T cells enriched from blood (not recorded which). Every receptor here comes from a man in his fifties who had recovered from COVID-19. Each CDR3 is given with its conserved first and last residue. D genes are given only for firm matches. Only part of the rows carry a size: once, few, many, or a class if the clone is expanded.

V: TRBV12-3/TRBV12-4; J: TRBJ1-6; D: .; size: .; DNA: TGTGCCAGCAGCGATAATTCACCCCTCCACTTT; CDR3: CASSDNSPLHF
V: TRBV6-5; J: TRBJ2-7; D: .; size: .; DNA: TGTGCCAGCACGGCGGACAGCTCCTACGAGCAGTACTTC; CDR3: CASTADSSYEQYF
V: TRBV6-5; J: TRBJ2-7; D: .; size: .; DNA: TGTGCCAGCAGGGCCTTGGACGAGCAGTACTTC; CDR3: CASRALDEQYF
V: TRBV18; J: TRBJ2-5; D: .; size: .; DNA: TGTGCCAGCTCACCAAAAGGGGGAGAGACCCAGTACTTC; CDR3: CASSPKGGETQYF
V: TRBV28; J: TRBJ1-2; D: TRBD1; size: .; DNA: TGTGCCAGCAGTTTAGAGGGGGCCCCTAACTATGGCTACACCTTC; CDR3: CASSLEGAPNYGYTF
V: TRBV6-5; J: TRBJ2-1; D: TRBD2; size: .; DNA: TGTGCCAGCCGGACTAGCGGGGCCCATGAGCAGTTCTTC; CDR3: CASRTSGAHEQFF
V: TRBV5-4; J: TRBJ1-1; D: TRBD1; size: .; DNA: TGTGCCAGCAGCTCAAAACAGGGGGCGGACACTGAAGCTTTCTTT; CDR3: CASSSKQGADTEAFF
V: TRBV27; J: TRBJ2-5; D: TRBD2; size: .; DNA: TGTGCCAGCAGTTATCGGACTAGCGTTGGGGTGGAGACCCAGTACTTC; CDR3: CASSYRTSVGVETQYF
V: TRBV29-1; J: TRBJ1-1; D: TRBD1; size: once; DNA: TGCAGCGCCTGGACAGGGGTAAACACTGAAGCTTTCTTT; CDR3: CSAWTGVNTEAFF
V: TRBV5-1; J: TRBJ2-1; D: .; size: .; DNA: TGCGCCAGCAGCCCGGATCCGGGGGACTACAATGAGCAGTTCTTC; CDR3: CASSPDPGDYNEQFF
V: TRBV5-1; J: TRBJ1-1; D: .; size: .; DNA: TGCGCCAGCAGCTTGGCCTCGGGACAAGTTAACACTGAAGCTTTCTTT; CDR3: CASSLASGQVNTEAFF